The rows below give T cell receptor beta chains drawn from one sample of a study of cytomegalovirus exposure and HLA in healthy donors. Profiling relied on immunoSEQ multiplex PCR, and the TCRdb table lists in-frame clones only, not all of them. Of fewer than 150,000 clones listed, 70% to 80% are singletons. Sequenced material: PBMCs. The receptors were gathered from a man over 45 in good health and CMV-seropositive. The CDR3 runs from the conserved cysteine through the conserved F or W. The D gene is left open where the match is weak. A clone size is listed for some rows: how often the clone was seen (once, few, many), or a class if it is expanded.

V	D	size	J	DNA	CDR3
TRBV7-9	TRBD1	-	TRBJ1-5	TGTGCCAGCAGCTTAGGGCGGGACAGGGCTTGTCCGAGCAATCAGCCCCAGCATTTT	CASSLGRDRACPSNQPQHF
TRBV7-2	TRBD2	-	TRBJ2-1	TGTGCCAGCACCAGGACTAGCGGGGCTTACAATGAGCAGTTCTTC	CASTRTSGAYNEQFF
TRBV28	-	-	TRBJ1-2	TGTGCCAGCAGTTTAGGCCCAGGGAACTTCTATGGCTACACCTTC	CASSLGPGNFYGYTF
TRBV14	TRBD1	few	TRBJ2-1	TGTGCCAGCAGCCGCCTTCCGGGACAGGGAGTGTTCTTC	CASSRLPGQGVFF
TRBV6-5	-	-	TRBJ1-2	TGTGCCAGCAGTGGGAGGGGAGGCTATGGCTACACCTTC	CASSGRGGYGYTF
TRBV7-9	-	-	TRBJ1-2	TGTGCCAGCAGCCCCGGGACTTATGGCTACACCTTC	CASSPGTYGYTF
TRBV15	-	few	TRBJ2-7	TGTGCCACCAGCAGTCCATTAACGGTCCTAACCCACGAGCAGTACTTC	CATSSPLTVLTHEQYF
TRBV11-3	-	few	TRBJ1-1	TGTGCCAGCAGCCAACAGGGTATTAGTCAAGCTTTCTTT	CASSQQGISQAFF
TRBV10-3	TRBD1	-	TRBJ1-2	TGTGCCATCAGTACGGGACAGGGGATCTATGGCTACACCTTC	CAISTGQGIYGYTF
TRBV28	TRBD2	-	TRBJ2-7	TGTGCCAGCCCTCCGGGGGGCTTTAGCGGGAGGGGCGCAAGCTCCTACGAGCAGTACTTC	CASPPGGFSGRGASSYEQYF
TRBV6-5	TRBD1	-	TRBJ1-1	TGTGCCAGCGGGACAGGGGGCTCCACTGAAGCTTTCTTT	CASGTGGSTEAFF
TRBV7-2	TRBD2	-	TRBJ2-5	TGTGCCAGCAGCTTAGGACTAGCGGATGGAGAGACCCAGTACTTC	CASSLGLADGETQYF
TRBV11-3	-	-	TRBJ1-1	TGTGCCAGCACTGTACAGGGACTACGGAACACTGAAGCTTTCTTT	CASTVQGLRNTEAFF
TRBV6-6	-	-	TRBJ2-5	TGTGCCAGCACAGCGGGCTCGGGGGAGACCCAGTACTTC	CASTAGSGETQYF
TRBV11-2	TRBD1	-	TRBJ1-4	TGTGCCAGCAGCTTAGGATTAACAGGGGGTCGAGAAAAACTGTTTTTT	CASSLGLTGGREKLFF
TRBV7-9	-	-	TRBJ1-1	TGTGCCAGCGGAGACACGGGGGGGAACACTGAAGCTTTCTTT	CASGDTGGNTEAFF
TRBV2	-	-	TRBJ2-7	TGTGCCAGCAGGCAGTCGACGGGCGGGTACGAGCAGTACTTC	CASRQSTGGYEQYF
TRBV9	TRBD2	-	TRBJ2-7	TGTGCCAGCAGCGTAGAAGGGGAGGGATACGAGCAGTACTTC	CASSVEGEGYEQYF
TRBV5-5	-	-	TRBJ2-1	TGTGCCAGCAGCTTTAGACAGGATGTCTACAATGAGCAGTTCTTC	CASSFRQDVYNEQFF
TRBV7-9	-	-	TRBJ2-5	TGTGCCAGCAGCTTCGGCCCAGGGTACCAAGAGACCCAGTACTTC	CASSFGPGYQETQYF
TRBV20-1	-	-	TRBJ2-1	TGCAGTGCTCGTGGTGGACTCCTCCCGTTCTTC	CSARGGLLPFF
TRBV5-6	-	once	TRBJ1-1	TGTGCCAGCAGCTTGAGGGAGGCGGGAGGGGTCTCTGAAGCTTTCTTT	CASSLREAGGVSEAFF
TRBV1	-	-	TRBJ2-7	TGCACCAGCAGCCAAGATCAGCAGCGGGGCGCCTCCTACGAGCAGTACTTC	CTSSQDQQRGASYEQYF
TRBV19	-	-	TRBJ2-7	TGTGCCAGTAGTCTGACTAGTTCTTACGAGCAGTACTTC	CASSLTSSYEQYF
TRBV11-2	-	-	TRBJ2-5	TGTGCCAGCAGCTTAGGAATAGGGGGAGAGACCCAGTACTTC	CASSLGIGGETQYF
TRBV27	TRBD1	-	TRBJ1-2	TGTGCCACCAGAAAGACAGGGGCTAACTATGGCTACACCTTC	CATRKTGANYGYTF
TRBV5-1	-	-	TRBJ2-3	TGCGCCAGCAGCCTGGCTGGCACAGATACGCAGTATTTT	CASSLAGTDTQYF
TRBV6-1	-	-	TRBJ1-4	TGTGCCAGCAGTGAACTCTTAATCTGGGGCGGGGGCGAAAAACTGTTTTTT	CASSELLIWGGGEKLFF
TRBV11-2	TRBD1	-	TRBJ2-7	TGTGCCAGCAGCTTAGTGGGTCTGGACAGGGGGAGGTACGAGCAGTACTTC	CASSLVGLDRGRYEQYF
TRBV6-5	-	few	TRBJ1-2	TGTGCCAGCAGTATCTCCCCGGACAGAGTTTATGGCTACACCTTC	CASSISPDRVYGYTF
TRBV4-3	-	-	TRBJ2-5	TGCGCCAGCAGCCTTCAACAGGGATTTGGGACCCAGTACTTC	CASSLQQGFGTQYF
TRBV27	-	once	TRBJ2-1	TGTGCCAGCAGTTTTAGCGGAGTCCTCCCCTACAATGAGCAGTTCTTC	CASSFSGVLPYNEQFF
TRBV5-5	TRBD2	once	TRBJ2-2	TGTGCCAGCAGCTCGCCCACCGGGACTAGCGGCGTGCGCACCGGGGAGCTGTTTTTT	CASSSPTGTSGVRTGELFF
TRBV28	TRBD1	few	TRBJ1-5	TGTGCCAGCAGGTTACAGGGGCCGCCATTTAATCAGCCCCAGCATTTT	CASRLQGPPFNQPQHF
TRBV5-1	-	once	TRBJ1-1	TGCGCCAGCAGCCCAGGGGCCTCGAACACTGAAGCTTTCTTT	CASSPGASNTEAFF
TRBV5-4	TRBD1	-	TRBJ2-7	TGTGCCAGCAGCTTGCAGGGGGCTTACGAGCAGTACTTC	CASSLQGAYEQYF
TRBV18	-	-	TRBJ1-2	TGTGCCAGCTCATCACTCGGGGGTCAGGGCTATGGCTACACCTTC	CASSSLGGQGYGYTF
TRBV6-4	TRBD1	few	TRBJ1-1	TGTGCCAGCAGCCGGACAGGGGAGGACACTGAAGCTTTCTTT	CASSRTGEDTEAFF
TRBV11-3	-	-	TRBJ1-3	TGTGCCAGCAGCTTATCGACGCTTTGGAGGACCATATATTTT	CASSLSTLWRTIYF
TRBV28	-	-	TRBJ2-1	TGTGCCAGTGTTGGCCCGACCTACAATGAGCAGTTCTTC	CASVGPTYNEQFF
TRBV11-3	-	once	TRBJ1-2	TGTGCCAGCAACCTTCGGGGGGCGCAGGATGGCTACACCTTC	CASNLRGAQDGYTF
TRBV5-4	TRBD1	-	TRBJ2-7	TGTGCCAGCAGCACGGGACAGAAAGGTTACGAGCAGTACTTC	CASSTGQKGYEQYF
TRBV7-8	-	-	TRBJ1-5	TGTGCCAGCAGCTCTCCCGAACAGGGTGGGTGGCCCCAGCATTTT	CASSSPEQGGWPQHF
TRBV27	-	once	TRBJ2-5	TGTGCCAGCAATATAGAAGAGACCCAGTACTTC	CASNIEETQYF
TRBV29-1	TRBD2	few	TRBJ2-5	TGCAGCGTTGAAGGGACTAGTTACTCAGAGACCCAGTACTTC	CSVEGTSYSETQYF
TRBV5-1	TRBD2	once	TRBJ2-2	TGCGCCAGCAGCTTGGAGGTAGCGGGACCCGGGGAGCTGTTTTTT	CASSLEVAGPGELFF
TRBV28	TRBD1	-	TRBJ2-6	TGTGCCAGCAGTCCATTGGGACAGGGACGTCGGGGGGCCAACGTCCTGACTTTC	CASSPLGQGRRGANVLTF
TRBV5-1	TRBD2	-	TRBJ2-1	TGCGCCAGCAGCTTGCTGGGGGGGGATGAGCAGTTCTTC	CASSLLGGDEQFF